In this sample, the clone carrying this T cell receptor beta chain turned up many times. Its specificity is unknown. A NOSPECS grade of at least 4, a Clinical Activity Score of at least 3 and duration under 3 months were recorded in ophthalmopathy patients. Exclusion followed for patients with uncontrolled infection, other autoimmune disease, pregnancy or lactation. The CDR3 is 15 residues long. The V gene end was trimmed by 0 bases and the J gene end by 9 bases; junction bases not matched to a gene: 7. CDR1 is MDHEN and CDR2 is SYDVKM in the germline V gene. This record belongs to a study of T cells in Graves' hyperthyroidism and ophthalmopathy. About the research overall: Initial diagnosis, before any treatment, was when peripheral blood was collected. General study results and limits: From stable hyperthyroidism, ophthalmopathy was set apart by a 13 V-J model.

TCR beta CDR3 region amplification was performed from RNA transcripts. With the HTBI primer set, the TCR CDR3 went through a first round of RT-PCR. MiXCR, run by TCRdb on the multiplex PCR reads, gives a single entry per CDR3 protein. This sample has more than 500,000 distinct CDR3 sequences; about 15% occur once, and the top ten carry less than 30%. V usage is TRBV28 and J usage is TRBJ2-1, with 8 bases that match TRBD2. The sequence was obtained from a woman in her thirties with Graves' ophthalmopathy. The sequenced sample consisted of blood. CDR3: CASSLWSPRGGEQFF. The CDR3 nucleotides read TGTGCCAGCAGTTTATGGTCCCCTCGGGGGGGTGAGCAGTTCTTC.